The 13 T cell receptor beta chains presented below share a single source sample, sequenced in a study of cytomegalovirus exposure and HLA in healthy donors. The study ran its PCR with 60 Vbeta and 13 Jbeta primers. The protocol was immunoSEQ multiplex PCR, while the TCRdb copy is restricted to in-frame clones and leaves out a portion. Found here are around 90,000 clones, roughly 60% of them singletons; the top ten hold roughly 2%. Sequencing was carried out using PBMCs. The receptor set was obtained from a human donor in good health.

This chain joins TRBV27 and TRBJ1-2; 11 nucleotides align to TRBD1. Germline assignment: CDR1 MNHEY and CDR2 SMNVEV (reference sequence). CDR3 length equals 13 residues. The V gene end was trimmed by 4 bases and the J gene end by 8 bases; junction bases not matched to a gene: 3. The CDR3 DNA sequence: TGTGCCAGCAGTTGGGACAGGGGGTTCGGCTACACCTTC. Protein: CASSWDRGFGYTF.

The table lists this clone with a count of one. CDR3 DNA sequence: TGTGCCAGCAGCTCTCGGGACAGGGCCTATGGCTACACCTTC. This translates into CASSSRDRAYGYTF. V usage is TRBV7-8 and J usage is TRBJ1-2, with 9 bases matching TRBD1. V trimming: 4 bases; J trimming: 4 bases; junction bases outside the gene matches: 4. This CDR3 region has 14 residues. Germline V CDR1 and CDR2: SGHVS, FQNEAQ.

V gene TRBV5-6 combines with J gene TRBJ2-2; D is undetermined. CDR1 is SGHDT and CDR2 is YYEEEE in the germline V gene. Trimming stripped 4 bases from V and 0 bases from J, with 13 bases between. CDR3 length equals 16 residues. CDR3 nucleotide sequence: TGTGCCAGCAGCCCGCGGTGGAGAACGAACACCGGGGAGCTGTTTTTT. Protein sequence: CASSPRWRTNTGELFF.

The J gene is TRBJ2-5, the V gene TRBV7-6; 7 bases line up with TRBD1. Gene TRBJ2-7 matches the end of the DNA better, so the J call may be wrong. Germline V CDR1 and CDR2: SGHVS, FNYEAQ. The CDR3 contains 16 residues. The CDR3 nucleotides are TGTGCCAGCAGCTCCTCCGGGACAGTCGGAGGCTACGAGCAGTACTTC. The encoded protein is CASSSSGTVGGYEQYF.

This clone was detected once. The V call is TRBV7-9, the J call TRBJ2-7; tentative D call: TRBD2 (5 bases). Trimming removed 5 bases from V and 9 bases from J, with 14 bases in between. The CDR3 contains 12 residues. Per germline, CDR1 SEHNR and CDR2 FQNEAQ (reference sequence). The CDR3 DNA reads as TGTGCCAGCAGCCCCTCCGGGGTGGTGCAGTACTTC. This encodes CASSPSGVVQYF.

V and J are TRBV10-3 and TRBJ1-4, with TRBD1 matching over 7 bases. Germline lookup yields CDR1 ENHRY and CDR2 SYGVKD. V dropped 6 bases and J dropped 7; count of bases not matched to a gene: 11. The CDR3 is 15 residues long. The CDR3 is CAISDPAGGVEKLFF. The CDR3 DNA reads as TGTGCCATCAGCGACCCGGCAGGGGGAGTTGAAAAACTGTTTTTT.

The CDR3 reads CASSLKGNQPQHF. The CDR3 DNA reads TGTGCCAGCAGCTTAAAGGGGAATCAGCCCCAGCATTTT. The J gene is TRBJ1-5, the V gene TRBV7-2; possible D gene TRBD1, 5 bases. The ends were cut back, 2 bases at V and 4 bases at J, with 6 bases in the middle. The CDR3 length is 13 residues. Germline assignment: CDR1 SGHTA and CDR2 FQGNSA.

This clone was found once. The rearrangement links TRBV15 to TRBJ2-5, with 10 bases lining up with TRBD1. Trimming cost V 5 bases and J 5 bases; bases outside gene matches: 14. This CDR3 spans 17 amino acids. Germline V gene data show CDR1 as LNHNV and CDR2 as YYDKDF (reference sequence). This chain's CDR3 is CATSLEVWDRGVETQYF. The CDR3 region has the DNA TGTGCCACCAGCCTAGAGGTCTGGGACAGGGGTGTCGAGACCCAGTACTTC.

This sequence joins TRBV7-3 and TRBJ1-1; tentatively, D is TRBD1 (5 bases). The CDR3 consists of 15 residues. Trimming shortened V by 5 bases and J by 3 bases, and 16 bases separated the two germline ends. CDR1 is SGHTA, CDR2 FQGTGA, per germline. The CDR3, as DNA: TGTGCCAGCAGCCCCGACAGCACAGCCTACACTGAAGCTTTCTTT. Translated, it gives CASSPDSTAYTEAFF.

Only a few counts were recorded for this clone. The gene calls are TRBV28 and TRBJ1-5; 7 nucleotides agree with TRBD1. The CDR3 has 19 amino acids. CDR1 and CDR2 (germline): MDHEN, SYDVKM. V lost 5 bases and J lost 0; bases outside the gene matches: 16. CDR3 region: CASSDRPGQKIYSNQPQHF. The CDR3 DNA follows: TGTGCCAGCAGTGATCGACCGGGACAGAAAATATATAGCAATCAGCCCCAGCATTTT.

This sequence joins TRBV7-9 and TRBJ2-1, with 10 bases matching TRBD2. CDR3 length equals 18 residues. Germline V gene sequence: CDR1 SEHNR, CDR2 FQNEAQ (reference sequence). Trimming cost V 4 bases and J 3 bases; bases outside gene matches: 12. The chain's CDR3 is CASSSLAGSRYGYNEQFF. The CDR3, as DNA: TGTGCCAGCAGCTCACTAGCGGGGTCTCGATACGGCTACAATGAGCAGTTCTTC.

The chain recombines TRBV6-4 with TRBJ2-3, with 13 bases matching TRBD2. The CDR3 loop spans 16 amino acids. With 5 bases clipped from V and 5 bases from J, the junction kept 7 bases outside the gene matches. CDR1 and CDR2 from the germline V gene are MRHNA and SNTAGT. CDR3 nucleotide sequence: TGTGCCAGCAGTCAACTAGCGGGGGGGCAGATAGATACGCAGTATTTT. Its translation is CASSQLAGGQIDTQYF.

Details on this clone: Sequence at one end of the junction differs from germline and may be a read error. Other nucleotide sequences in the sample specify the same CDR3. The V and J genes are TRBV7-2 and TRBJ1-4; D call uncertain. The CDR3 sequence is 12 residues long. CDR1 SGHTA and CDR2 FQGNSA come from the germline V gene. CDR3 amino acids: CASSSANEKLFF. The CDR3 coding sequence is TGTGCCAGTAGCTCCGCTAATGAAAAACTGTTTTTT.